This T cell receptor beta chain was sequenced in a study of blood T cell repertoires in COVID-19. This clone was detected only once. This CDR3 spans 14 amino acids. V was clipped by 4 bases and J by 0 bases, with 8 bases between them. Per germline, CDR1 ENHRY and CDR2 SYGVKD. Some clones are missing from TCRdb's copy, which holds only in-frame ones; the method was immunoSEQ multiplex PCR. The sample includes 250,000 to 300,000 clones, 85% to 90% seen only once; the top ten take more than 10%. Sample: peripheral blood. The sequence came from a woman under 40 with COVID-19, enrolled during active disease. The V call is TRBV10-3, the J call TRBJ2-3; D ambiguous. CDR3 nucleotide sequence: TGTGCCATCAGTGCGGTTTTTAGCACAGATACGCAGTATTTT. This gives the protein CAISAVFSTDTQYF.